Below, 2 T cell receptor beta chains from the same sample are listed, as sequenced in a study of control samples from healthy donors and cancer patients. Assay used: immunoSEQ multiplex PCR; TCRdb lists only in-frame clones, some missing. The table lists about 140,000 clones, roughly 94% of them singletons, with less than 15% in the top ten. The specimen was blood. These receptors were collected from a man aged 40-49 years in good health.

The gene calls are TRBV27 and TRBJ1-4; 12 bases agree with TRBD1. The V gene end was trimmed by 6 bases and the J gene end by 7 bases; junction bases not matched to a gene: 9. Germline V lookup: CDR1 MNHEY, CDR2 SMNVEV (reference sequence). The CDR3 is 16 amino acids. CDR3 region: CASRSRDRGQGEKLFF. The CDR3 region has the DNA TGTGCCAGCAGAAGCCGGGACAGGGGGCAGGGTGAAAAACTGTTTTTT.

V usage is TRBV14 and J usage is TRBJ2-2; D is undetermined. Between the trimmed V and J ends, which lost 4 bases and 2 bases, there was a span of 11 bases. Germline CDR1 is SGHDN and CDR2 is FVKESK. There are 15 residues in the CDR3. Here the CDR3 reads CASSPDPFNTGELFF. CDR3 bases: TGTGCCAGCAGCCCTGACCCATTTAACACCGGGGAGCTGTTTTTT.